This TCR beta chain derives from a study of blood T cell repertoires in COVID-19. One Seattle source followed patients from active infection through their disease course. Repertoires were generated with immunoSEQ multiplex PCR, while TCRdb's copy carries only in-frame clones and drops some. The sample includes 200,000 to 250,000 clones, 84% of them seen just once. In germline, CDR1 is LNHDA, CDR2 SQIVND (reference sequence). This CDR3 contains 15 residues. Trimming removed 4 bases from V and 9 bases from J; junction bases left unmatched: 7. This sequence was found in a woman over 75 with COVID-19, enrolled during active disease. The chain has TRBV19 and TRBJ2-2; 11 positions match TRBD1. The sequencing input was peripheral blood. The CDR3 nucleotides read TGTGCCAGTAGTACGGGTGGACAGGGGGCCAGGGAGCTGTTTTTT. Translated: CASSTGGQGARELFF. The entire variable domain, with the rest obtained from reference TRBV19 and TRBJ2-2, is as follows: DGGITQSPKYLFRKEGQNVTLSCEQNLNHDAMYWYRQDPGQGLRLIYYSQIVNDFQKGDIAEGYSVSREKKESFPLTVTSAQKNPTAFYLCASSTGGQGARELFFGEGSRLTVL.